This T cell receptor (beta chain) was found in a study of T cell responses to AZD1222 COVID-19 vaccine. Study results and caveats: Sampling that yielded the repertoires occurred only after the peak T cell response. It should be noted that donors were predominantly white British and more often female, and clonal diversity was possibly underestimated.

Worth noting for this clone: What it recognizes is unknown.

The germline V and J ends were trimmed by 0 bases and 4 bases, with 6 bases remaining between them. The CDR3 length is 14 residues. CDR1 is SGHAT and CDR2 is FQNNGV in the germline V gene. Libraries were prepared by immunoSEQ multiplex PCR; TCRdb keeps only in-frame clonotypes and omits some of them. The table has some 130,000 clones, 80% to 90% seen once. The specimen comprised peripheral blood, sampled on day 0 of AZD1222 vaccination. This chain joins TRBV11-2 and TRBJ2-2, with D hard to call. This receptor was identified in an adult in good health. CDR3 in amino acids: CASSLDKGTGELFF. In nucleotides, the CDR3 is TGTGCCAGCAGCTTAGATAAGGGCACCGGGGAGCTGTTTTTT. Complete variable domain (other parts from reference TRBV11-2 and TRBJ2-2): EAGVAQSPRYKIIEKRQSVAFWCNPISGHATLYWYQQILGQGPKLLIQFQNNGVVDDSQLPKDRFSAERLKGVDSTLKIQPAKLEDSAVYLCASSLDKGTGELFFGEGSRLTVL.